This T cell receptor beta chain emerged from a study of Graves' ophthalmopathy and Graves' hyperthyroidism (dated by TCRdb to the late 2010s). With regard to the full study: Peripheral blood was collected at initial diagnosis, before any treatment. To tell Graves' ophthalmopathy apart from Graves' hyperthyroidism, and to predict which patients would progress to ophthalmopathy, the study relied on TCR beta repertoire signatures. In total, 135 blood samples were TCR-sequenced: some 43 ophthalmopathy, approximately 80 hyperthyroidism and roughly 17 hyperthyroidism-to-ophthalmopathy patients. A discovery set of 95 to 100 patients (about 45 ophthalmopathy, around 57 stable hyperthyroidism) was enrolled to explore V-J signatures distinguishing ophthalmopathy from hyperthyroidism. The independent validation cohort included about 19 hyperthyroidism patients plus 17 patients who later progressed from hyperthyroidism to ophthalmopathy. In roughly six hyperthyroidism patients, the T-cell repertoire of thyroid tissue was compared with the T-cell repertoire of blood. Once sampling was done, hyperthyroidism patients were given methimazole at a starting dose of 30 mg daily, while ophthalmopathy patients were given high-dose intravenous methylprednisolone.

Hyperthyroidism was considered stable if no progression to ophthalmopathy occurred within 18 months of follow-up. Hyperthyroidism patients were newly diagnosed, were aged 18 to 65 years, and had a disease duration under 2 months. Patients with other autoimmune diseases, uncontrolled infections, pregnancy or lactation were excluded from the study. Clinical symptoms, serum thyroxine, TRAb, thyroid ultrasound and orbital computed tomography were used for diagnosis. Ficoll-Paque density gradient centrifugation was used to isolate PBMCs from 8 to 10 ml of fresh peripheral blood. Total RNA was extracted using Trizol reagent, and RNA quality was checked on an Agilent 2100 Bioanalyzer. As for this clonotype: No cognate antigen has been identified for it. Base qualities are not provided; no much larger clone lies one nucleotide away.

For repertoire sequencing, the TCR beta CDR3 regions were amplified from RNA transcripts. The first round of RT-PCR was done with HTBI primers and the Qiagen OneStep RT-PCR kit, and was followed by a second round of multiplex PCR, then size selection and purification. Libraries were sequenced on an Illumina HiSeq2000 using paired-end 100 bp reads. In the source study's methods: SOAPnuke was used to process the reads, throwing out any read that had adapters, had uncalled bases, had a mean Phred below 15, or lacked an exact constant-primer or identifier match. High-quality paired reads were merged with COPE v1.2.5. Each unique nucleotide sequence was treated as a clonotype, and MiTCR v1.1 was used to align the clonotypes to the IMGT TRB V, D and J references. The analysis was limited to V-J combinations with a frequency above 0.0001, which together covered 99% to 99.2% of the repertoires. For each V-J combination, a TCR clonal expansion and chaos score was defined as the ratio of F50 clonal expansion to chaos observed in the TCRdist matrix. Welch's t-statistics and random forest were used to reduce the features to around 13 V-J combinations, which were then used as input to a naive Bayes classifier. The Morisita-Horn index was used to measure how similar the thyroid and blood repertoires were. The public reads were reprocessed in TCRdb via fastp at Q25 and MiXCR, keeping in-frame beta chains. Each entry is one CDR3 protein sequence, shown with its most common DNA and genes. The V and J calls reflect TCRdb's pipeline rather than the authors' work. The sample table lists about 39,000 distinct CDR3 sequences, 45% to 55% of them with a count of one. The ten largest clones represent 26% of the sample.

Results the study describes overall, beyond this receptor: In validation, the model predicted ophthalmopathy progression with more than 70% sensitivity and around 72% specificity; some twelve predicted patients were CT-confirmed with GO in a median of about 6.2 months. Sample size was not predetermined statistically, and investigators were not blinded to group allocation. Most expanded thyroid clonotypes with frequency above 0.001 were also detected in blood, suggesting blood repertoires may reflect the thyroid immune response. Ophthalmopathy was separated from stable hyperthyroidism by the 13-signature model with 85% to 90% sensitivity and about 81% specificity in cross-validation and with 80%/75% in the test set.

V gives up 3 bases and J gives up 1 base, and the segment between their germline ends measures 21 bases. The CDR3 holds 17 amino acids from the cysteine to the phenylalanine. Solely the CDR3 DNA is kept, with 51 bases framed from the first base. Via the germline V gene, CDR1 is SQVTM and CDR2 ANQGSEA. This receptor was taken from an adult woman with stable Graves' hyperthyroidism. The specimen was peripheral blood. The receptor chain draws on TRBV29-1 and TRBJ1-1; a tentative D match to TRBD1 spans 5 bases. The CDR3 sequence is CSVDEPSRGTENTEAFF. The DNA sequence follows: TGCAGCGTTGACGAACCGAGCCGGGGGACTGAGAACACTGAAGCTTTCTTT.